This passage covers 10 T cell receptor beta chains from one sample sequenced in a study of cytomegalovirus exposure and HLA in healthy donors. Amplification used 60 Vbeta primers and 13 Jbeta primers. The protocol was immunoSEQ multiplex PCR, while the TCRdb copy is restricted to in-frame clones and leaves out a portion. The table has some 200,000 clones, over 75% seen once. Sequenced input: PBMCs. These receptors came from a girl under three years old in good health and CMV-seronegative.

The genes are TRBV29-1 and TRBJ1-5; 8 nucleotides match TRBD1. The J segment lost 5 bases and the V segment lost 2 bases, leaving 2 bases of the junction unmatched. The length of the CDR3 is 13 residues. Looked up from germline, CDR1 is SQVTM and CDR2 is ANQGSEA. CDR3 coding DNA: TGCAGCGTTGAAACGACAGGGGATCAGCCCCAGCATTTT. Translated, it gives CSVETTGDQPQHF. Filled out from reference TRBV29-1 and TRBJ1-5, the complete variable domain reads SAVISQKPSRDICQRGTSLTIQCQVDSQVTMMFWYRQQPGQSLTLIATANQGSEATYESGFVIDKFPISRPNLTFSTLTVSNMSPEDSSIYLCSVETTGDQPQHFGDGTRLSIL.

Here the CDR3 DNA reads TGCGCCAGCGGAAGGGGACCGGGACAGGGTAGGGGCACTGAAGCTTTCTTT. Translating gives CASGRGPGQGRGTEAFF. The chain combines TRBV5-1 with TRBJ1-1, with TRBD1 identical over 9 bases. Trimming removed 7 bases from V and 4 bases from J; junction bases left unmatched: 17. Germline assignment: CDR1 SGHRS and CDR2 YFSETQ. This CDR3 has 17 residues.

The genes are TRBV4-1 and TRBJ1-4; TRBD1 might be the D (6 bases). The germline CDR1 and CDR2 sequences are MGHRA and YSYEKL. The V gene lost 2 bases and the J gene lost 5 bases, with 12 bases spanning the gap. The CDR3 totals 15 residues. CDR3 in DNA: TGCGCCAGCAGCCAACCCGGGACAAGAAATGAAAAACTGTTTTTT. Translated: CASSQPGTRNEKLFF.

In nucleotides, the CDR3 is TGTGCCAGCAGTTACAAAACGGGGACTGGAAACACCATATATTTT. Amino acid sequence: CASSYKTGTGNTIYF. The chain couples TRBV6-5 to TRBJ1-3; D is undetermined. V lost 2 bases, J lost 2 bases, and 10 bases lay in between. The germline gives CDR1 MNHEY, CDR2 SVGAGI. The CDR3 is 15 residues long.

J is TRBJ2-7 and V is TRBV27; 8 positions agree with TRBD1. J was trimmed by 1 base and V by 6 bases; bases with no gene match: 11. This CDR3 region has 16 residues. CDR1 MNHEY and CDR2 SMNVEV come from the germline V gene (reference sequence). CDR3 DNA sequence: TGTGCCAGCAGACCGACCCGGACAGGGAGGTCCTACGAGCAGTACTTC. Its protein product is CASRPTRTGRSYEQYF.

The V call is TRBV5-1, the J call TRBJ2-1; 12 bases match TRBD2. The V and J ends lost 4 bases and 6 bases, in that order; junction bases with no gene match: 11. Germline values: CDR1 SGHRS, CDR2 YFSETQ. CDR3 size: 17 residues. The CDR3 spells CASSPQPTTSGSNEQFF. The DNA for the CDR3 is TGCGCCAGCAGCCCCCAACCTACGACTAGCGGGAGCAATGAGCAGTTCTTC.

This clone occurred a few times. This rearrangement joins TRBV7-9 to TRBJ1-1; D gene uncertain. Trimming shortened V by 5 bases and J by 1 base, and 14 bases separated the two germline ends. Germline assignment: CDR1 SEHNR and CDR2 FQNEAQ (reference sequence). The CDR3 runs 15 residues. The CDR3 is CASSPGGRGNTEAFF. The CDR3 coding sequence is TGTGCCAGCAGCCCTGGAGGCCGGGGGAACACTGAAGCTTTCTTT.

The chain employs TRBV4-3 and TRBJ2-1, with 11 bases fitting TRBD2. The CDR3 consists of 18 residues. CDR1 and CDR2 (germline): LGHNA, YSLEER. After removal of 0 bases from V and 0 bases from J, the junction contained 4 bases not matched to a gene. CDR3: CASSQDLLAGASYNEQFF. CDR3 coding DNA: TGCGCCAGCAGCCAAGATTTACTAGCGGGGGCCTCCTACAATGAGCAGTTCTTC.

The chain uses TRBV2 and TRBJ1-1, with D perhaps TRBD1 (5 bases). The CDR3 contains 12 residues. The V end lost 9 bases, the J end lost 0 bases, and 8 bases lay between the germline ends. The V gene's germline CDR1 is SNHLY and CDR2 FYNNEI. CDR3 sequence (DNA): TGTGCCAGACAGGAGCTGAACACTGAAGCTTTCTTT. Amino acid sequence: CARQELNTEAFF. Together with reference TRBV2 and TRBJ1-1, the CDR3 gives the full variable domain: EPEVTQTPSHQVTQMGQEVILRCVPISNHLYFYWYRQILGQKVEFLVSFYNNEISEKSEIFDDQFSVERPDGSNFTLKIRSTKLEDSAMYFCARQELNTEAFFGQGTRLTVV.

V usage is TRBV4-1 and J usage is TRBJ2-2; 10 bases match TRBD2. The CDR3 covers 17 residues. Trimming at V came to 8 bases and at J to 6 bases, leaving 15 bases not matched to a gene. CDR1 MGHRA and CDR2 YSYEKL come from the germline V gene. The CDR3 nucleotides are TGCGCCAGCCACAGACTAGCGGGTGGGTACACAGCCGGGGAGCTGTTTTTT. This translates into CASHRLAGGYTAGELFF.